This entry is about one T cell receptor beta chain. The data stem from a study of cytomegalovirus exposure and HLA in healthy donors. Trimming cost V 5 bases and J 7 bases; bases outside gene matches: 8. The CDR3 runs to 14 residues. The germline CDR1 and CDR2 sequences are SGHRS and YFSETQ. Method: immunoSEQ multiplex PCR; TCRdb's copy keeps in-frame clones and lacks some. In the table there are approximately 65,000 clones, roughly nine tenths of which are singletons. The chain uses TRBV5-1 and TRBJ2-7, with 11 positions matching TRBD2. What was sequenced was PBMCs. The receptor was isolated from a man aged 18 to 29 in good health and CMV-seronegative. The CDR3 region has the DNA TGCGCCAGCAGTTTAGCGGGAGGGCCACAGGAGCAGTACTTC. Its protein product is CASSLAGGPQEQYF.